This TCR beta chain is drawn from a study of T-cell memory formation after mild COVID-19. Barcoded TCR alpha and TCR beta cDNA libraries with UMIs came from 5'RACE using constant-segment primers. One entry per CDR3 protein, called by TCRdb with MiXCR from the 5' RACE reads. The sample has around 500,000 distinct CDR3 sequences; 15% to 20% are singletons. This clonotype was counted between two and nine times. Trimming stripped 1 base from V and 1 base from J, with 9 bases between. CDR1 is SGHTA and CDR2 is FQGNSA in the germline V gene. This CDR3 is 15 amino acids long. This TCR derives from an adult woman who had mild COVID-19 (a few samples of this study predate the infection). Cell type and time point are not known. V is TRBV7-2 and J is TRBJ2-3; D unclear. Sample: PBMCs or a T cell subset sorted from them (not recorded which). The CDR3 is CASSLGVYGTDTQYF. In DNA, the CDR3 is TGTGCCAGCAGCTTAGGGGTTTATGGCACAGATACGCAGTATTTT.